The 20 T cell receptor beta chains below were found in one sample sequenced in a study of blood T cell repertoires in COVID-19. Some clones are missing from TCRdb's copy, which holds only in-frame ones; the method was immunoSEQ multiplex PCR. Counted here are around 140,000 clones, roughly 88% occurring once; the ten biggest clones make up less than 2%. The specimen was peripheral blood. Receptors were obtained from a man between 65 and 85 years old with acute or convalescent COVID-19.

This clone was recorded a few times. The rearrangement links TRBV27 to TRBJ2-1; D is perhaps TRBD2 (6 bases). Trimming stripped 5 bases from V and 5 bases from J, with 16 bases between. Germline loops: CDR1 MNHEY, CDR2 SMNVEV (reference sequence). CDR3 length: 15 amino acids. CDR3 sequence: CASSRKGLTNNEQFF. In nucleotides, the CDR3 is TGTGCCAGCAGTCGAAAAGGACTAACTAACAATGAGCAGTTCTTC.

CDR3 residues: CASSLLQGAGTEAFF. The DNA of the CDR3 is TGTGCCAGCTCGCTATTACAGGGGGCCGGCACTGAAGCTTTCTTT. This chain joins TRBV18 and TRBJ1-1, with 9 bases lining up with TRBD1. This CDR3 is built from 15 residues. The V segment lost 6 bases and the J segment 4 bases; nucleotides outside the gene matches: 9. Germline values: CDR1 KGHSH, CDR2 LQKENI.

This chain connects TRBV19 to TRBJ2-3; 7 bases fit TRBD2. Germline trimming cut 7 bases from V and 4 bases from J; bases unmatched to any gene: 8. In germline, CDR1 is LNHDA, CDR2 SQIVND (reference sequence). The CDR3 runs to 14 residues. The DNA of the CDR3 is TGTGCCAGTACCCCGGGGGGAGTTTCAGATACGCAGTATTTT. Protein product: CASTPGGVSDTQYF. The variable domain in full, completed from reference TRBV19 and TRBJ2-3, reads DGGITQSPKYLFRKEGQNVTLSCEQNLNHDAMYWYRQDPGQGLRLIYYSQIVNDFQKGDIAEGYSVSREKKESFPLTVTSAQKNPTAFYLCASTPGGVSDTQYFGPGTRLTVL.

The chain couples TRBV5-1 to TRBJ2-7; D possibly corresponds to TRBD2 (5 bases). Germline V gene data show CDR1 as SGHRS and CDR2 as YFSETQ. V lost 0 bases to trimming and J lost 6 bases, with 13 bases between them. This CDR3 spans 14 amino acids. CDR3 sequence reads: CASSLGPPRGEQYF. CDR3 DNA: TGCGCCAGCAGCTTGGGACCTCCCCGGGGCGAGCAGTACTTC.

This clone occurred once. The chain combines TRBV28 with TRBJ1-5; D unresolved. V gave up 1 base and J gave up 6 bases, with 4 bases separating them. The CDR3 runs to 12 residues. CDR1 and CDR2 (germline): MDHEN, SYDVKM. The CDR3 region has the DNA TGTGCCAGCAGTTTATCCATTCAGCCCCAGCATTTT. This sequence encodes CASSLSIQPQHF.

The chain joins TRBV7-2 to TRBJ2-1, with 7 bases that match TRBD2. Germline CDR1 is SGHTA and CDR2 is FQGNSA. This CDR3 contains 14 residues. The V segment lost 5 bases and the J segment 6 bases; nucleotides outside the gene matches: 7. The CDR3 is CASSPGGTLNEQFF. DNA for the CDR3: TGTGCCAGCAGCCCCGGGGGGACCCTCAATGAGCAGTTCTTC.

The J gene is TRBJ1-2, the V gene TRBV19; 7 positions match TRBD1. Unmatched junction bases numbered 9, after V lost 1 base and J lost 4 bases. The germline V gene encodes CDR1 LNHDA and CDR2 SQIVND (reference sequence). This CDR3 is 16 amino acids long. This CDR3 is CASSIGDRLRTYGYTF. The CDR3 DNA reads TGTGCCAGTAGTATAGGGGACAGACTCCGTACCTATGGCTACACCTTC.

J is TRBJ2-1 and V is TRBV11-3; 10 nucleotides align to TRBD2. With 5 bases clipped from V and 8 bases from J, the junction kept 12 bases outside the gene matches. The germline CDR1 and CDR2 sequences are SGHNT and YENEEA. This CDR3 spans 16 amino acids. As DNA, the CDR3 is TGTGCCAGCAGCACTTCGAAGCGGGGGGGCGGAGATGAGCAGTTCTTC. Translated, it gives CASSTSKRGGGDEQFF. Variable domain in full (rest from reference TRBV11-3 and TRBJ2-1): EAGVVQSPRYKIIEKKQPVAFWCNPISGHNTLYWYLQNLGQGPELLIRYENEEAVDDSQLPKDRFSAERLKGVDSTLKIQPAELGDSAVYLCASSTSKRGGGDEQFFGPGTRLTVL.

The chain links TRBV30 to TRBJ1-4, with D unclear. Germline loops: CDR1 GTSNPN, CDR2 SVGIG (reference sequence). CDR3 length: 13 residues. Deletions cut 1 base from V and 6 bases from J, with 9 bases between. The CDR3 is CAWSAGVDEKLFF. CDR3 in DNA: TGTGCCTGGAGTGCGGGTGTGGATGAAAAACTGTTTTTT.

The J gene is TRBJ1-1, the V gene TRBV18; 7 nucleotides agree with TRBD1. CDR3 size: 14 residues. Trimming removed 5 bases from V and 0 bases from J; junction bases left unmatched: 3. Germline values: CDR1 KGHSH, CDR2 LQKENI. CDR3 DNA: TGTGCCAGCTCAGGGGACAGTATGAACACTGAAGCTTTCTTT. Its protein is CASSGDSMNTEAFF.

The genes are TRBV12-5 and TRBJ1-1, with 7 bases identical to TRBD1. J lost 1 base, V lost 6 bases, and 8 bases had no gene match. The CDR3 runs to 15 residues. Germline V gene lookup returns CDR1 LGHNT and CDR2 FRNRAP. This chain's CDR3 is CASGPGQVTNTEAFF. The CDR3 DNA reads TGTGCTAGTGGCCCTGGACAGGTAACGAACACTGAAGCTTTCTTT.

The V gene is TRBV4-1, the J gene TRBJ2-7; D remains ambiguous. This CDR3 is built from 13 residues. The germline V gene encodes CDR1 MGHRA and CDR2 YSYEKL. The V and J ends lost 0 bases and 2 bases respectively, with 5 bases between them. CDR3 amino acids: CASSQDRAYEQYF. DNA of the CDR3: TGCGCCAGCAGCCAAGATCGGGCCTACGAGCAGTACTTC.

The chain combines TRBV6-5 with TRBJ1-6; the D is unclear. CDR1 is MNHEY, CDR2 SVGAGI, per germline. This CDR3 spans 16 amino acids. V was clipped by 2 bases and J by 6 bases, with 14 bases between them. The CDR3 DNA reads as TGTGCCAGCAGTTACGGGCGAGGGCGGAGTAATTCACCCCTCCACTTT. Encoded protein: CASSYGRGRSNSPLHF.

The chain combines TRBV3-1 (or the pseudogene TRBV3-2) with TRBJ2-1, with D possibly matching TRBD2 (6 bases). Per the germline V gene, CDR1 is LGHDT and CDR2 is YNNKEL (reference sequence). Trimming left V 4 bases short and J 3 bases short, with 16 bases between. There are 16 residues in the CDR3. The CDR3: CASSRTTRGVYNEQFF. CDR3 DNA sequence: TGTGCCAGCAGCCGAACGACTAGAGGGGTCTACAATGAGCAGTTCTTC.

The chain links TRBV30 to TRBJ1-3; tentative D call: TRBD1 (6 bases). Germline values: CDR1 GTSNPN, CDR2 SVGIG (reference sequence). The CDR3 extends over 16 amino acids. V shed 0 bases and J shed 0 bases, with 12 bases lying between them. CDR3 coding DNA: TGTGCCTGGAGTGTACCAGGGGCCCTCTCTGGAAACACCATATATTTT. It yields the protein CAWSVPGALSGNTIYF.

The chain employs TRBV6-5 and TRBJ2-3; D remains ambiguous. CDR3 length: 16 amino acids. V dropped 4 bases and J dropped 0 bases, with 14 bases sitting between them. Looked up from germline, CDR1 is MNHEY and CDR2 is SVGAGI. The CDR3 nucleotides read TGTGCCAGCAGTTTCTTCCGCACAGCTAGCACAGATACGCAGTATTTT. It encodes CASSFFRTASTDTQYF.

The chain couples TRBV10-2 to TRBJ1-2; D is perhaps TRBD1 (6 bases). V lost 3 bases to trimming and J lost 2 bases, with 10 bases between them. Germline V gene lookup returns CDR1 WSHSY and CDR2 SAAADI. The CDR3 sequence is 14 residues long. This chain's CDR3 is CASSDGGLNYGYTF. In DNA, the CDR3 is TGCGCCAGCAGTGATGGGGGCTTAAACTATGGCTACACCTTC.

The chain couples TRBV18 to TRBJ1-2, with a tentative D call TRBD1 (5 bases). Deletions cut 3 bases from V and 9 bases from J, with 14 bases between. Germline V CDR1 and CDR2: KGHSH, LQKENI. This CDR3 is built from 13 residues. The CDR3 bases are TGTGCCAGCTCACCCAGACAGAGCACTAGCTACACCTTC. This gives the protein CASSPRQSTSYTF.

The V and J genes are TRBV7-6 and TRBJ2-2; D remains ambiguous. The germline gives CDR1 SGHVS, CDR2 FNYEAQ. The CDR3 has 17 amino acids. Deletions cut 1 base from V and 5 bases from J, with 17 bases between. CDR3 protein: CASSLDPLRKSTGELFF. The CDR3 nucleotides are TGTGCCAGCAGCTTAGACCCACTGAGAAAGAGTACCGGGGAGCTGTTTTTT.

The V gene is TRBV7-9, the J gene TRBJ1-1; D gene ambiguous. The length of the CDR3 is 15 residues. The germline CDR1 and CDR2 sequences are SEHNR and FQNEAQ (reference sequence). Deletions cut 1 base from V and 6 bases from J, with 15 bases between. CDR3 loop: CASSLGIEGESEAFF. CDR3 coding DNA: TGTGCCAGCAGCTTAGGAATCGAGGGAGAGTCTGAAGCTTTCTTT.